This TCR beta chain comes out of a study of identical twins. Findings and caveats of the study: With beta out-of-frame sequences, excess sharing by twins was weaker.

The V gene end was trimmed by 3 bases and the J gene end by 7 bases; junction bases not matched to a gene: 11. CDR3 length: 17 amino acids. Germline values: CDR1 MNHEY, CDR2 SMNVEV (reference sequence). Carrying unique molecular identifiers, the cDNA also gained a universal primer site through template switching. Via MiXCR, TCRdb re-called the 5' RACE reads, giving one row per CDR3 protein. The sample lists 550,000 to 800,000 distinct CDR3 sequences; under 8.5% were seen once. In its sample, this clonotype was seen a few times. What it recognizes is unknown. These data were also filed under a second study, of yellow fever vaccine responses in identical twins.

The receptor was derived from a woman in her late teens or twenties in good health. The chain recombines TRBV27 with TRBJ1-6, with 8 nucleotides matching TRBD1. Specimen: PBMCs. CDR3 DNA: TGTGCCAGCAGTTTGTCCACCCGGACAGGGTTAAATTCACCCCTCCACTTT. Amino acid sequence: CASSLSTRTGLNSPLHF.